This T cell receptor (beta chain) was obtained from a study of neurological immune-mediated disorders. Findings and caveats of the study: Private repertoires in all groups were suggested, as expanded clones shared no CDR3 amino acid sequences across subjects.

The authors made cDNA by 5'RACE with 10-nucleotide random UMIs. TCRdb reprocessed the 5' RACE reads via MiXCR and lists one record per CDR3 protein. The sample has just under 45,000 distinct CDR3 sequences, 20% to 25% seen once. Trimming at V came to 5 bases and at J to 7 bases, leaving 11 bases not matched to a gene. Germline V gene data show CDR1 as DFQATT and CDR2 as SNEGSKA (reference sequence). This CDR3 contains 15 residues. As to time point: technical triplicate 3. As to this clonotype: Its specificity is unknown.

V gene TRBV20-1 combines with J gene TRBJ2-1; 10 bases align to TRBD2. This receptor was taken from a man aged 55 to 70 with HTLV-1-associated myelopathy (HAM/TSP). Sequencing used PBMCs. This chain's CDR3 is CSAYLPSGSGNEQFF. The CDR3 DNA reads as TGCAGTGCTTACTTGCCTAGCGGGAGTGGAAATGAGCAGTTCTTC.